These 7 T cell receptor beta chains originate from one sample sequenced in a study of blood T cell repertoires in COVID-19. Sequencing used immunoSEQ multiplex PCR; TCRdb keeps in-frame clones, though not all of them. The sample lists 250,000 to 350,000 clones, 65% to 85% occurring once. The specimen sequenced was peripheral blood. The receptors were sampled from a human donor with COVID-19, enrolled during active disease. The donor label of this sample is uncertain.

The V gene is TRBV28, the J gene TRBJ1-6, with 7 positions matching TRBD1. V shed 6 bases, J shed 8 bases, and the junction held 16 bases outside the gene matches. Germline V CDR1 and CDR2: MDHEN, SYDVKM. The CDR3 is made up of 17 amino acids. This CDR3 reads CASRSPRDRGPDSPLHF. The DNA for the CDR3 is TGTGCCAGCAGATCCCCTCGGGACAGAGGACCAGATTCACCCCTCCACTTT. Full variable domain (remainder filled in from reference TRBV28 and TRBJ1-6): DVKVTQSSRYLVKRTGEKVFLECVQDMDHENMFWYRQDPGLGLRLIYFSYDVKMKEKGDIPEGYSVSREKKERFSLILESASTNQTSMYLCASRSPRDRGPDSPLHFGNGTRLTVT.

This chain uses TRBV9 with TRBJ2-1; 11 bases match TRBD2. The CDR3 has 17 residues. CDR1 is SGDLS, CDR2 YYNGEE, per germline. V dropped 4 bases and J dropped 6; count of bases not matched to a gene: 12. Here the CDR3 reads CASSIPPTSGSFNEQFF. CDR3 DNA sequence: TGTGCCAGCAGCATCCCTCCCACTAGCGGGAGTTTCAATGAGCAGTTCTTC.

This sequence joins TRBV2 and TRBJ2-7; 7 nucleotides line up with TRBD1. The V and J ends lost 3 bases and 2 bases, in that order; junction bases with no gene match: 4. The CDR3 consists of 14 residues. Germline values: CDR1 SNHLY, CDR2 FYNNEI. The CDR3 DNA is TGTGCCAGCAGTGATGGGACAGCAGCCTACGAGCAGTACTTC. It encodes CASSDGTAAYEQYF. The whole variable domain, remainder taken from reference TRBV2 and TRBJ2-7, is EPEVTQTPSHQVTQMGQEVILRCVPISNHLYFYWYRQILGQKVEFLVSFYNNEISEKSEIFDDQFSVERPDGSNFTLKIRSTKLEDSAMYFCASSDGTAAYEQYFGPGTRLTVT.

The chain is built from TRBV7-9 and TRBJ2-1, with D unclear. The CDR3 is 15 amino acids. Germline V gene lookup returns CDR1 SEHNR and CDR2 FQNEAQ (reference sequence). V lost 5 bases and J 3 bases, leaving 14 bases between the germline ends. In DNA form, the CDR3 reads TGTGCCAGCAGCGGGCCGACACCGGACTACAATGAGCAGTTCTTC. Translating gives CASSGPTPDYNEQFF.

The chain's CDR3 is CASSQVQGAGLGETQYF. The CDR3 bases are TGTGCCAGCAGCCAAGTTCAGGGGGCAGGGCTCGGAGAGACCCAGTACTTC. The chain couples TRBV3-1 (or the pseudogene TRBV3-2) to TRBJ2-5; 8 bases fit TRBD1. The length of the CDR3 is 17 residues. Germline V gene lookup returns CDR1 LGHDT and CDR2 YNNKEL (reference sequence). Trimming at V came to 1 base and at J to 4 bases, leaving 11 bases not matched to a gene.

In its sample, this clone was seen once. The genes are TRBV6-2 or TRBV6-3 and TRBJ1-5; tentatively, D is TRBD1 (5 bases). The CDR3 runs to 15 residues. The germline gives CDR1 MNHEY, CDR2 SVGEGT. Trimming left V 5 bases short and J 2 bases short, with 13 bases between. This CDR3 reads CASSRLLRGNQPQHF. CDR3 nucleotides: TGTGCCAGCAGTAGACTCCTCAGGGGCAATCAGCCCCAGCATTTT.

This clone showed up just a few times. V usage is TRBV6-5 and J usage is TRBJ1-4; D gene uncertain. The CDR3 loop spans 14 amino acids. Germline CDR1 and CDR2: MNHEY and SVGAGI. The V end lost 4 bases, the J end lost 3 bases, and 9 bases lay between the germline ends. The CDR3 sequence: CASSSGRSNEKLFF. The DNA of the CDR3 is TGTGCCAGCAGTTCGGGTCGATCTAATGAAAAACTGTTTTTT.